The rows below give T cell receptor beta chains drawn from one sample of a study of vaccination and CD4 T cells after COVID-19. TCRdb ran MiXCR on the PCR reads and lists one entry per CDR3 protein. The table includes 4,300 or so distinct CDR3 sequences, about a quarter detected once. These receptors lack a known antigen. Input material: CD4+ T cells from blood, cultured in vitro. Receptor source: a human donor who had recovered from COVID-19. Each CDR3 is given with its conserved first and last residue. D genes are given only for firm matches. Clone size is not always given. Where it is, it says once, few, many or a class for expanded clones.

J: TRBJ2-5; V: TRBV5-1; size: few; D: TRBD1; DNA: TGCGCCAGCAGCTGGGACAGGGGAAGAGGAGAGACCCAGTACTTC; CDR3: CASSWDRGRGETQYF
J: TRBJ2-2; V: TRBV2; size: medium-sized; D: -; DNA: TGTGCCAGCAGACAACAGGGAAGGACCGGGGAGCTGTTTTTT; CDR3: CASRQQGRTGELFF
J: TRBJ1-4; V: TRBV6-5; size: -; D: TRBD1; DNA: TGTGCCAGCAGTTCGGACAGGAGTAATGAAAAACTGTTTTTT; CDR3: CASSSDRSNEKLFF
J: TRBJ2-7; V: TRBV20-1; size: few; D: -; DNA: TGCAGTGCTCAACCCATAAGGACGGCCTTGATGAACGAGCAGTACTTC; CDR3: CSAQPIRTALMNEQYF
J: TRBJ2-6; V: TRBV12-5; size: -; D: TRBD1; DNA: TGTGCTAGTGCCGCCGACAGGGGAAGTTCTGGGGCCAACGTCCTGACTTTC; CDR3: CASAADRGSSGANVLTF
J: TRBJ1-6; V: TRBV6-5; size: few; D: TRBD1; DNA: TGTGCCAGCAGTTACTCGAGTCCCGGGACAGGGAATGGTAATTCACCCCTCCACTTT; CDR3: CASSYSSPGTGNGNSPLHF
J: TRBJ2-7; V: TRBV6-1; size: -; D: TRBD2; DNA: TGTGCCAGCAGCTCAACTAGCGGGGGTTCCTACGAGCAGTACTTC; CDR3: CASSSTSGGSYEQYF
J: TRBJ2-2; V: TRBV11-3; size: -; D: -; DNA: TGTGCCAGCAGCTTATCGGAACGCGGGGAGCTGTTTTTT; CDR3: CASSLSERGELFF
J: TRBJ2-1; V: TRBV6-5; size: few; D: -; DNA: TGTGCCAGCAGTTCACTCCCCGGGACATACAATGAGCAGTTCTTC; CDR3: CASSSLPGTYNEQFF
J: TRBJ2-3; V: TRBV6-1; size: -; D: TRBD2; DNA: TGTGCCAGCAGCCTCGGGGGGGCCAAAGATACGCAGTATTTT; CDR3: CASSLGGAKDTQYF
J: TRBJ1-5; V: TRBV6-1; size: -; D: -; DNA: TGTGCCAGCAGTGAAGTGGGGGGACTGAGCAATCAGCCCCAGCATTTT; CDR3: CASSEVGGLSNQPQHF
J: TRBJ1-1; V: TRBV30; size: -; D: -; DNA: TGTGCCTGGAGTGAACACCCGAACACTGAAGCTTTCTTT; CDR3: CAWSEHPNTEAFF
J: TRBJ2-3; V: TRBV20-1; size: few; D: TRBD2; DNA: TGCAGTGCTCTGACTAGCGGGGGGATTACAGATACGCAGTATTTT; CDR3: CSALTSGGITDTQYF